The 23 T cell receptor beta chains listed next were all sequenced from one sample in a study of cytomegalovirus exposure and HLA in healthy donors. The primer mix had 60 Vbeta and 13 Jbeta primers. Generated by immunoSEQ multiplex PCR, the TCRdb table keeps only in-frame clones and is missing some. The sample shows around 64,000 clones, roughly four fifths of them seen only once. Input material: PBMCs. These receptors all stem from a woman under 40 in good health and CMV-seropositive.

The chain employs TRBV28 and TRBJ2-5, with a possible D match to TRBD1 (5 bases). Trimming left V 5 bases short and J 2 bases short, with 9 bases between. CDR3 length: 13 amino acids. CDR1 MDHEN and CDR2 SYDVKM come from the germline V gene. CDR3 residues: CASSVTAQETQYF. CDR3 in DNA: TGTGCCAGCAGTGTGACAGCACAAGAGACCCAGTACTTC.

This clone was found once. Here the CDR3 reads CASRGQVRAFF. In nucleotides, the CDR3 is TGTGCCAGCAGGGGACAGGTCAGGGCTTTCTTT. The genes are TRBV28 and TRBJ1-1; 8 bases match TRBD1. The CDR3 runs 11 residues. The J segment lost 11 bases and the V segment lost 6 bases, leaving 5 bases of the junction unmatched. From germline, CDR1 is MDHEN and CDR2 SYDVKM.

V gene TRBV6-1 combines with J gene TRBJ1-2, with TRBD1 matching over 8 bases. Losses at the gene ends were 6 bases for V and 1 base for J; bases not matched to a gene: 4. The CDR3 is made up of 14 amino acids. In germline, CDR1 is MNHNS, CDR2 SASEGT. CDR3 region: CASRDRGHNYGYTF. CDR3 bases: TGTGCCAGCAGAGACAGGGGCCATAACTATGGCTACACCTTC.

The CDR3 loop is CASSYSRGDTEAFF. The CDR3 DNA is TGTGCCAGCAGTTACTCGAGAGGTGATACTGAAGCTTTCTTT. This chain links TRBV6-5 with TRBJ1-1; no clear D. CDR1 and CDR2 from the germline V gene are MNHEY and SVGAGI. CDR3 size: 14 residues. The V and J ends lost 0 bases and 5 bases respectively, with 10 bases between them.

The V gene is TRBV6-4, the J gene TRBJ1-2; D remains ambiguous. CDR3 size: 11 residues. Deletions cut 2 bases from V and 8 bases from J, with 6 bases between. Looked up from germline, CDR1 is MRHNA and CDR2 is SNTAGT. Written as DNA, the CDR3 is TGTGCCAGCAGTGACGGAGGAGGCTACACCTTC. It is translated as CASSDGGGYTF.

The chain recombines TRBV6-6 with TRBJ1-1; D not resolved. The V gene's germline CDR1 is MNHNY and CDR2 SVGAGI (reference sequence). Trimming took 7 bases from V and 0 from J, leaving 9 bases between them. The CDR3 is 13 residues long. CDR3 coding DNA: TGTGCCAGCACAGCGCCAATGAACACTGAAGCTTTCTTT. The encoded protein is CASTAPMNTEAFF.

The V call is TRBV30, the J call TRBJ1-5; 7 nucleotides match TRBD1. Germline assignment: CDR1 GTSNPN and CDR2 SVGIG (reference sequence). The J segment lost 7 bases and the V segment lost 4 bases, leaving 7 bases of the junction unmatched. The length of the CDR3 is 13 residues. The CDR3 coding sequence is TGTGCCTGGAACTCTGACAGGGCCCAGCCCCAGCATTTT. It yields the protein CAWNSDRAQPQHF.

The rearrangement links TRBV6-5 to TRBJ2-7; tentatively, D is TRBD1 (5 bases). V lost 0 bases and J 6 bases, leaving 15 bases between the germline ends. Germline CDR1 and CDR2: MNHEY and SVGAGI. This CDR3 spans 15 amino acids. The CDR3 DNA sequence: TGTGCCAGCAGTTACTCGCGTCAGGGCGACGGCGAGCAGTACTTC. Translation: CASSYSRQGDGEQYF.

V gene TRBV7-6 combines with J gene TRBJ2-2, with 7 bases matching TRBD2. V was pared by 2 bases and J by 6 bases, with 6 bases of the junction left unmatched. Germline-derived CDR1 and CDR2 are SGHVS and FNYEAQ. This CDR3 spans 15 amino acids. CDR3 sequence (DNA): TGTGCCAGCAGCTTATCTTCCGGACTAGCCGGGGAGCTGTTTTTT. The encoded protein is CASSLSSGLAGELFF. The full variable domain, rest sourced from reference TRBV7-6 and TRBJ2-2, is GAGVSQSPRYKVTKRGQDVALRCDPISGHVSLYWYRQALGQGPEFLTYFNYEAQQDKSGLPNDRFSAERPEGSISTLTIQRTEQRDSAMYRCASSLSSGLAGELFFGEGSRLTVL.

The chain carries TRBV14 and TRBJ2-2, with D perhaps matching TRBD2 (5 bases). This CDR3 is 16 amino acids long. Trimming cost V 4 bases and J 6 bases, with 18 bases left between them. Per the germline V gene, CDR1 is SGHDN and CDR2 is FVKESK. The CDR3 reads CASSPHLQIGAGELFF. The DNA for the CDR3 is TGTGCCAGCAGCCCCCACCTTCAAATCGGGGCCGGGGAGCTGTTTTTT.

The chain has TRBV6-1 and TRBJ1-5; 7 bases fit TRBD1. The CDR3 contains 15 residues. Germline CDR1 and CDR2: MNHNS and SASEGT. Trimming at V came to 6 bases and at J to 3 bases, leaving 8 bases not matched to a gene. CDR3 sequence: CASSPTGVPNQPQHF. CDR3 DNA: TGTGCCAGCAGCCCCACAGGGGTTCCCAATCAGCCCCAGCATTTT.

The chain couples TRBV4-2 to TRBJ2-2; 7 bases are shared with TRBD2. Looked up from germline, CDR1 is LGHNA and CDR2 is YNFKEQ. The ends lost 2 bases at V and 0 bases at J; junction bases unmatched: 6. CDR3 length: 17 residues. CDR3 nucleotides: TGTGCCAGCAGCCAAACGGGGGACTACACGAACACCGGGGAGCTGTTTTTT. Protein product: CASSQTGDYTNTGELFF.

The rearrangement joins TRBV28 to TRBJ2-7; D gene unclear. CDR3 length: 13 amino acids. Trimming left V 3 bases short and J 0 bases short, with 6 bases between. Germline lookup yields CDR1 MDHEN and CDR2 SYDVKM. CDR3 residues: CASSFAYSYEQYF. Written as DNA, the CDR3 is TGTGCCAGCAGTTTTGCCTACTCCTACGAGCAGTACTTC.

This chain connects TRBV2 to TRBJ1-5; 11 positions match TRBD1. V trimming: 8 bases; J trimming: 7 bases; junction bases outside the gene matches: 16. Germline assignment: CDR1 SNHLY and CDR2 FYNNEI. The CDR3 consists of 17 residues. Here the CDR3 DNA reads TGTGCCAGCTCAAAATACTCCGGGACAGGGGGATCCCAGCCCCAGCATTTT. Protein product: CASSKYSGTGGSQPQHF.

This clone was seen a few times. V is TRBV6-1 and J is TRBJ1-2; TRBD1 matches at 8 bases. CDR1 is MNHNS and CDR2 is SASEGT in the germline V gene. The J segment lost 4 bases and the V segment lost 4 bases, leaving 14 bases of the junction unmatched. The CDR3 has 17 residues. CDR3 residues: CASSANLRTGRVYGYTF. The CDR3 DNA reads TGTGCCAGCAGTGCGAACTTACGGACAGGGAGGGTCTATGGCTACACCTTC.

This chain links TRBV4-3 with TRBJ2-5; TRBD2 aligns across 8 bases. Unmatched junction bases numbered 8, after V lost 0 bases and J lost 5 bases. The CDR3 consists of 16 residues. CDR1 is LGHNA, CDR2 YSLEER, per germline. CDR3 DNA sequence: TGCGCCAGCAGCCAAGAGCGGACTAGCCTAGGGGAGACCCAGTACTTC. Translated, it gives CASSQERTSLGETQYF.

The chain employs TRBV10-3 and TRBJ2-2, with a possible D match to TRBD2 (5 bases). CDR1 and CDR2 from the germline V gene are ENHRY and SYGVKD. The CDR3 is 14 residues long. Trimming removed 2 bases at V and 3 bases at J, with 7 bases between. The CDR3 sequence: CAISETRDTGELFF. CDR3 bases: TGTGCCATCAGTGAGACTAGAGACACCGGGGAGCTGTTTTTT.

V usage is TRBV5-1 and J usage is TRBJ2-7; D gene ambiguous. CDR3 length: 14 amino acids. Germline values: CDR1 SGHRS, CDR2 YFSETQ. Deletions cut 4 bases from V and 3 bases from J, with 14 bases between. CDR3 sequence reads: CASSPGLGIYEQYF. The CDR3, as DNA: TGCGCCAGCAGCCCTGGTTTGGGCATCTACGAGCAGTACTTC.

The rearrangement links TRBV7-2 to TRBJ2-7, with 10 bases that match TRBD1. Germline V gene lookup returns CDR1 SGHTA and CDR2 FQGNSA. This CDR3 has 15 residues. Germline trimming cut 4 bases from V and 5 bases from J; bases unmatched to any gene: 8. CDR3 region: CASSYSGTGANEQYF. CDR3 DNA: TGTGCCAGCAGCTATTCCGGGACAGGGGCCAACGAGCAGTACTTC.

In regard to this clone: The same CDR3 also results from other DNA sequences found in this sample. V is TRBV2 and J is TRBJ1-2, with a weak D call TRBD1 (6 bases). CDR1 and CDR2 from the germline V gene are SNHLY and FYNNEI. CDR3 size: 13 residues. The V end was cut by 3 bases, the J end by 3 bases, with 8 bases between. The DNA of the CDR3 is TGTGCCAGCAGTGAGTCAGGGGACTATGGCTACACCTTC. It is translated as CASSESGDYGYTF.

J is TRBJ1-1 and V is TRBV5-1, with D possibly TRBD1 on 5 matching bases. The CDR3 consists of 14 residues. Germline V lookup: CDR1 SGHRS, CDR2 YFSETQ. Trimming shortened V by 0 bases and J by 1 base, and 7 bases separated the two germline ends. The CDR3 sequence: CASSLEGPNTEAFF. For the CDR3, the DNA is TGCGCCAGCAGCTTGGAGGGGCCGAACACTGAAGCTTTCTTT.

The CDR3 DNA follows: TGTGCCAGCAGCTTAGCGGCGGGAGCCACAGATACGCAGTATTTT. It yields the protein CASSLAAGATDTQYF. J is TRBJ2-3 and V is TRBV7-9; 7 nucleotides align to TRBD2. CDR3 size: 15 residues. Trimming removed 0 bases from V and 2 bases from J; junction bases left unmatched: 2. The germline V gene encodes CDR1 SEHNR and CDR2 FQNEAQ (reference sequence).

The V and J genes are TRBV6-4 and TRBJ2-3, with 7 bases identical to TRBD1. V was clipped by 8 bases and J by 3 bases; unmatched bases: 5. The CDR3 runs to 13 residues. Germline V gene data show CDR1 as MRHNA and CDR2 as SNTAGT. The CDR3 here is CASARQGTDTQYF. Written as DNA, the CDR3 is TGTGCCAGCGCAAGACAGGGTACAGATACGCAGTATTTT.